This T cell receptor beta chain was documented in a study of shared clonotypes between healthy human individuals. Study results and limitations: At large depth, rarefaction still showed sorted-subset sequencing to be incomplete.

For this clone: Its antigen is undetermined.

The table came from immunoSEQ multiplex PCR; TCRdb's copy has only in-frame clones and leaves some out. The sample records around 1.4 million clones, 97% to 99% being singletons. Sample: naive CD4+ T cells sorted from blood. Subset in this sample: CD45RA+ positively selected. The receptor was derived from a man aged 25 to 45 in good health.

CDR3 nucleotide sequence: TGTGCCAGCAGGGACCCAACCCTGGTCGACACTGAAGCTTTCTTT. Its protein product is CASRDPTLVDTEAFF. The chain combines TRBV7-9 with TRBJ1-1; no definite D call. The CDR3 is made up of 15 amino acids. CDR1 and CDR2 (germline): SEHNR, FQNEAQ (reference sequence). Trimming cost V 6 bases and J 3 bases, with 17 bases left between them.